The subject of this entry is one T cell receptor (beta chain). The target antigen is unknown. Gene names and germline refer to mouse. The read ends 4 residues shy of where the CDR3 ends; the end is completed using the germline J gene. Germline loops: CDR1 LGHDT, CDR2 YNNKQL (reference sequence). V was clipped by 4 bases and J by 0 bases; unmatched bases: 5. The CDR3 is made up of 15 amino acids. This specimen belongs to a study of CD8+ T cells in alopecia areata. Overall study context: Grafted skin came from C3H/HeJ donors with spontaneous alopecia (roughly 6-13 months old) and was placed on roughly 7-11-week-old female C3H/HeJ mice. The study's findings and limits: Between patients, shared TCR sequences were less clear than in mice. This was possibly due in part to HLA diversity in the patient population. More clonal than normal scalp was lesional scalp, particularly alopecia totalis/universalis.

CD4, CD8alpha, NKG2D, NKG2ACE and other markers were used to sort pooled cutaneous lymph node cells. The authors extracted RNA and reverse transcribed it into cDNA as the sequencing template. Some clones are missing from TCRdb's copy, which holds only in-frame ones; the method was immunoSEQ multiplex PCR. The sample yields 290,000 or so clones, without any singletons. This sequence was found in a C3H/HeJ mouse with alopecia areata. For this strain, the MHC haplotype corresponds to H2-k. The sequenced sample consisted of CD4+ T cells sorted from a lymph node. This rearrangement joins TRBV4 to TRBJ2-7; the match to TRBD2 covers 8 bases. CDR3 sequence: CASSFGLGSSYEQYF. CDR3 DNA (partial): TGTGCCAGCAGCTTTGGACTGGGAAGCTCCTAT.